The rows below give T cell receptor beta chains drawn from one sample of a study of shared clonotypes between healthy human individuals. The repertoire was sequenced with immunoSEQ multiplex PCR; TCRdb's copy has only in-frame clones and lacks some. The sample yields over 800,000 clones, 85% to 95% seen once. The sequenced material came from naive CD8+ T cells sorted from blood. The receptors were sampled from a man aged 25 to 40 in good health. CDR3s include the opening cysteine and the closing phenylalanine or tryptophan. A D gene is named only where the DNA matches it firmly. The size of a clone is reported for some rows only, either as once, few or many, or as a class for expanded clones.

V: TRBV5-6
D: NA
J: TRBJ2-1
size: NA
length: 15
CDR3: CASSLGRVSYNEQFF
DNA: TGTGCCAGCAGCTTGGGACGAGTCTCCTACAATGAGCAGTTCTTC

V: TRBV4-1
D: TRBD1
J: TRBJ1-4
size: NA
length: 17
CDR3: CASSLRDRDKDNEKLFF
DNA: TGCGCCAGCAGCCTGAGGGACAGGGACAAGGATAATGAAAAACTGTTTTTT

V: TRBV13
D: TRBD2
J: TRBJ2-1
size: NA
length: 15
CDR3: CASSLTSGSYNEQFF
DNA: TGTGCCAGCAGCTTAACTAGCGGCTCCTACAATGAGCAGTTCTTC

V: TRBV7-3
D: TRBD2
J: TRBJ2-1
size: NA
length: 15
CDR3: CASSETSGSYNEQFF
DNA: TGTGCCAGCAGCGAAACTAGCGGCTCCTACAATGAGCAGTTCTTC

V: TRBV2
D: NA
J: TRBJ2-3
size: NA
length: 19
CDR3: CASSEGPGRALLSTDTQYF
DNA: TGTGCCAGCAGTGAAGGACCGGGGCGGGCGCTCTTAAGCACAGATACGCAGTATTTT

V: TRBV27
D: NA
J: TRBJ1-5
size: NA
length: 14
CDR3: CASSLGGMAQPQHF
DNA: TGTGCCAGCAGTTTGGGGGGGATGGCTCAGCCCCAGCATTTT

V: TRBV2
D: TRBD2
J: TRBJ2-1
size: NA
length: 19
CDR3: CASRDGGLAGIIGYNEQFF
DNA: TGTGCCAGCAGGGACGGCGGACTAGCGGGAATCATAGGCTACAATGAGCAGTTCTTC

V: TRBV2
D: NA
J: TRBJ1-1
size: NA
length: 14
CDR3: CASSDDSTNTEAFF
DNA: TGTGCCAGCAGTGATGACAGCACGAACACTGAAGCTTTCTTT

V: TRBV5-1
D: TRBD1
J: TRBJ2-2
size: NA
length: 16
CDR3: CASSPGDRESTGELFF
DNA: TGCGCCAGCAGCCCGGGGGACAGGGAATCCACCGGGGAGCTGTTTTTT

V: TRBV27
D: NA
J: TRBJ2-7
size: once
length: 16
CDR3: CASSLKGRISTYEQYF
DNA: TGTGCCAGCAGTTTAAAGGGGCGAATCTCCACCTACGAGCAGTACTTC

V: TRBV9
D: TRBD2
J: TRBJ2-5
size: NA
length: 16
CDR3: CASSDRLAGKRETQYF
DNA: TGTGCCAGCAGCGACCGCCTAGCGGGAAAGAGGGAGACCCAGTACTTC

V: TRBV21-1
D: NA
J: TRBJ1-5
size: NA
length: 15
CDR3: CASSTPGQENQPQHF
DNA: TGTGCCAGCAGCACCCCGGGACAGGAGAATCAGCCCCAGCATTTT

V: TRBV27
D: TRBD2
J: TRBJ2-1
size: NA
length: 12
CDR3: CASRDYKFEQFF
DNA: TGTGCCAGCCGGGACTATAAGTTTGAGCAGTTCTTC

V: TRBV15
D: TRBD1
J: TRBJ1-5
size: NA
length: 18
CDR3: CATSRGRDSPYSNQPQHF
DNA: TGTGCCACCAGCAGAGGAAGGGACAGTCCTTATAGCAATCAGCCCCAGCATTTT

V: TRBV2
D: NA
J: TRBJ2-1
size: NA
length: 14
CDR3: CASSEVASYNEQFF
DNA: TGTGCCAGCAGTGAAGTAGCCTCCTACAATGAGCAGTTCTTC

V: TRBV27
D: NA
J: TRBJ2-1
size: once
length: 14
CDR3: CASSPPGYYNEQFF
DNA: TGTGCCAGCAGTCCACCGGGCTACTACAATGAGCAGTTCTTC

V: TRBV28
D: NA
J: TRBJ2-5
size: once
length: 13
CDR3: CASRYPGSETQYF
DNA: TGTGCCAGCAGATACCCAGGGAGCGAGACCCAGTACTTC

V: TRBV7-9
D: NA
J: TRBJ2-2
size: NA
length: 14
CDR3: CASSAITNTGELFF
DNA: TGTGCCAGCAGCGCGATAACGAACACCGGGGAGCTGTTTTTT

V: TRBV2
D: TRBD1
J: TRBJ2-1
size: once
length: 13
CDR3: CAVPGQGSYEQFF
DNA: TGTGCCGTGCCGGGACAGGGGAGCTATGAGCAGTTCTTC

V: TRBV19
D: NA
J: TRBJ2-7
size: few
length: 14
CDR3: CASSIGPGPYEQYF
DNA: TGTGCCAGTAGTATCGGGCCAGGTCCCTACGAGCAGTACTTC

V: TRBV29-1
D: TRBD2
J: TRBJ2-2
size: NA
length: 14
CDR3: CSVLAGMGTGELFF
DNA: TGCAGCGTCCTAGCGGGAATGGGTACCGGGGAGCTGTTTTTT

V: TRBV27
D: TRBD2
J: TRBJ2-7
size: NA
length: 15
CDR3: CASRILAGPAYEQYF
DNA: TGTGCCAGCAGGATACTAGCGGGGCCCGCCTACGAGCAGTACTTC

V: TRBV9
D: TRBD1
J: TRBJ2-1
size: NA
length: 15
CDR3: CASSPPPGQYNEQFF
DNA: TGTGCCAGCAGCCCCCCTCCGGGACAGTACAATGAGCAGTTCTTC

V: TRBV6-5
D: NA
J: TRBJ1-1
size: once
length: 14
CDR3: CASSYGLGVPEAFF
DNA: TGTGCCAGCAGTTATGGCCTGGGGGTTCCTGAAGCTTTCTTT

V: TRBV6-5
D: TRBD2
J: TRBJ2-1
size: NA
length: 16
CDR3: CASSYSVLAGVAEQFF
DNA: TGTGCCAGCAGTTACTCGGTTCTAGCGGGAGTGGCTGAGCAGTTCTTC

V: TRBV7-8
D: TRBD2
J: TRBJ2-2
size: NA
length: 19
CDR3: CASSLAPGLAGGNTGELFF
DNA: TGTGCCAGCAGCTTAGCCCCGGGACTAGCGGGAGGGAACACCGGGGAGCTGTTTTTT

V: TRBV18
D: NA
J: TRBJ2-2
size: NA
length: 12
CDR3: CASSPWSGELFF
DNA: TGTGCCAGCTCACCGTGGTCCGGGGAGCTGTTTTTT

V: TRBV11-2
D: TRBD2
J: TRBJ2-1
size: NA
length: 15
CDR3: CASSSSTRESSEQFF
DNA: TGTGCCAGCAGCTCCTCGACGCGGGAGTCTAGTGAGCAGTTCTTC

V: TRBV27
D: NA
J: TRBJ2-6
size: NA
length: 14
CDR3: CASSSRRSNDVLTF
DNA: TGTGCCAGCAGTTCCCGACGGTCCAACGACGTCCTGACTTTC

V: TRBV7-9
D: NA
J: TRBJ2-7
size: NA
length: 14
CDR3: CASSPQGRDYEQYF
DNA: TGTGCCAGCAGCCCCCAGGGTAGGGACTACGAGCAGTACTTC

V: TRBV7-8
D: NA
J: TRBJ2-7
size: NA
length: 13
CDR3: CASTPEVDYEQYF
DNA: TGTGCCAGCACCCCAGAAGTCGACTACGAGCAGTACTTC

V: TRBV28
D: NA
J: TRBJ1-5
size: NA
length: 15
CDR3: CASTGDRTNNQPQHF
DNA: TGTGCCAGCACCGGAGACAGAACAAACAATCAGCCCCAGCATTTT

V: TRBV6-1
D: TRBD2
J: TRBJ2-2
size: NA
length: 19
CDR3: CASSGPGTSGRGSTGELFF
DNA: TGTGCCAGCAGTGGGCCCGGGACTAGCGGGAGAGGGTCCACCGGGGAGCTGTTTTTT

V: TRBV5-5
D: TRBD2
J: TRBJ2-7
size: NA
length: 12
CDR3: CASSLTSGSEYF
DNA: TGTGCCAGCAGCTTGACTAGCGGGAGTGAGTACTTC

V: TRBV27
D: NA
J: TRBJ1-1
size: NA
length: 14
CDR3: CASSFSGVPTEAFF
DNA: TGTGCCAGCAGTTTCTCCGGGGTGCCCACTGAAGCTTTCTTT

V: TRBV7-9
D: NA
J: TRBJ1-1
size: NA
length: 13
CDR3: CASSSSENTEAFF
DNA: TGTGCCAGCAGCTCGAGTGAGAACACTGAAGCTTTCTTT

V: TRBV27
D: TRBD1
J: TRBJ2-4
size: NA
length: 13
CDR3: CASSADRGNIQYF
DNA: TGTGCCAGCAGCGCGGACAGGGGGAACATTCAGTACTTC

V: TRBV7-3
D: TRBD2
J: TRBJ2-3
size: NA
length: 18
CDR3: CASSPDLGASGSTDTQYF
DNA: TGTGCCAGCAGCCCCGACCTGGGGGCTAGCGGGAGCACAGATACGCAGTATTTT

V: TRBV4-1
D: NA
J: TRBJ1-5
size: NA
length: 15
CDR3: CASSQGSNSNQPQHF
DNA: TGCGCCAGCAGCCAAGGTTCAAATAGCAATCAGCCCCAGCATTTT

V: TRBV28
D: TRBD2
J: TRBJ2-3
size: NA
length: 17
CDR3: CASIPTLLAMVTDTQYF
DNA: TGTGCCAGCATTCCCACTTTACTAGCGATGGTCACAGATACGCAGTATTTT

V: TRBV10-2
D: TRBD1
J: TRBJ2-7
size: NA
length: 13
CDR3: CASSGGQSYEQYF
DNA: TGCGCCAGCAGTGGGGGACAGTCCTACGAGCAGTACTTC

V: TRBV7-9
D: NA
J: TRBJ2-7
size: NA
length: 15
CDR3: CASSPVQRPSYEQYF
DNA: TGTGCCAGCAGCCCTGTCCAGCGACCTTCCTACGAGCAGTACTTC

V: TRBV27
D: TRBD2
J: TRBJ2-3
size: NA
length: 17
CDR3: CASSPATSGRYTDTQYF
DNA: TGTGCCAGCAGCCCCGCCACTAGCGGGAGATACACAGATACGCAGTATTTT

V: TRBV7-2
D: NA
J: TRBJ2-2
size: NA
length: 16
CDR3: CASSLVVGRDTGELFF
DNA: TGTGCCAGCAGCTTAGTAGTCGGGAGAGACACCGGGGAGCTGTTTTTT

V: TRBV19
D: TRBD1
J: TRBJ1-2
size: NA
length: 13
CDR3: CATRGTENYGYTF
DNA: TGTGCCACCAGAGGGACAGAGAACTATGGCTACACCTTC

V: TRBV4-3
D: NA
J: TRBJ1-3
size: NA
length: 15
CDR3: CASSPWTSSGNTIYF
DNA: TGCGCCAGCAGCCCGTGGACAAGCTCTGGAAACACCATATATTTT

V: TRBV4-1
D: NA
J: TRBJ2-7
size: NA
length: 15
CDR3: CASSQVPEGTYEQYF
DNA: TGCGCCAGCAGCCAAGTCCCTGAAGGTACCTACGAGCAGTACTTC

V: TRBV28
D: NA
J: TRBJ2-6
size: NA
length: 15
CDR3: CASSLSPSGANVLTF
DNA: TGTGCCAGCAGCCTTAGCCCCTCTGGGGCCAACGTCCTGACTTTC

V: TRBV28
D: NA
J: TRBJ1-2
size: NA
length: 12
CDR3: CASSSRLYGYTF
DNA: TGTGCCAGCAGCTCCCGTCTTTATGGCTACACCTTC

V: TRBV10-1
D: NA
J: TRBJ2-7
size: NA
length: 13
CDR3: CASSESTDLEQYF
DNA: TGCGCCAGCAGTGAGTCGACCGACCTCGAGCAGTACTTC

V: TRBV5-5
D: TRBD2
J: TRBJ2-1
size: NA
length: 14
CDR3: CASSLEGTSDEQFF
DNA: TGTGCCAGCAGCTTGGAGGGGACTAGCGACGAGCAGTTCTTC

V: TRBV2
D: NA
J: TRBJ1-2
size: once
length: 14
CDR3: CASRKAGTNYGYTF
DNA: TGTGCCAGCAGAAAGGCCGGGACTAACTATGGCTACACCTTC

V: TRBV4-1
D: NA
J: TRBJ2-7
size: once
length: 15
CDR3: CASSLGRGQGYEQYF
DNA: TGCGCCAGCAGCCTCGGGCGGGGGCAGGGATACGAGCAGTACTTC

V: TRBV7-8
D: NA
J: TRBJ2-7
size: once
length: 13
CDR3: CASSPSNTYEQYF
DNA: TGTGCCAGCAGCCCCTCAAATACCTACGAGCAGTACTTC

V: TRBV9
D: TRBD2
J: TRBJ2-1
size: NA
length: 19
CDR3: CASSVGASGRPSSYNEQFF
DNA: TGTGCCAGCAGCGTAGGGGCTAGCGGGAGGCCTAGCTCCTACAATGAGCAGTTCTTC

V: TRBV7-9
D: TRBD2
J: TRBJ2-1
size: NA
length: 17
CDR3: CASITGVSGRGYNEQFF
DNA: TGTGCCAGCATCACCGGAGTGAGCGGGAGGGGTTACAATGAGCAGTTCTTC

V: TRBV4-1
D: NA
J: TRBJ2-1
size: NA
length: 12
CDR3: CASSQDRDEQFF
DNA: TGCGCCAGCAGCCAAGATAGAGATGAGCAGTTCTTC